One sample yielded the 18 T cell receptor beta chains listed below, sequenced in a study of blood T cell repertoires in COVID-19. The data were produced by immunoSEQ multiplex PCR, yet TCRdb's version contains in-frame clones alone and is incomplete. The sample has around 280,000 clones; under 90% are singletons. Sequenced input: PBMCs or T cells enriched from blood (not recorded which). These receptor sequences come from a woman aged 40 to 50 who had recovered from COVID-19.

V gene TRBV11-2 combines with J gene TRBJ2-2, with 15 bases lining up with TRBD2. Germline assignment: CDR1 SGHAT and CDR2 FQNNGV. Losses at the gene ends were 6 bases for V and 4 bases for J; bases not matched to a gene: 12. The CDR3 consists of 19 residues. CDR3 bases: TGTGCCAGCAGACCTGGGGCCGGGACTAGCGGGGGGAGCACCGGGGAGCTGTTTTTT. Translation: CASRPGAGTSGGSTGELFF.

The V and J genes are TRBV6-5 and TRBJ2-7; D is perhaps TRBD1 (6 bases). The germline V and J ends were trimmed by 6 bases and 3 bases, with 15 bases remaining between them. The germline V gene has CDR1 MNHEY and CDR2 SVGAGI. The CDR3 runs 14 residues. The CDR3 reads CASRRGQTIYEQYF. CDR3 bases: TGTGCCAGCAGACGAGGACAGACCATCTACGAGCAGTACTTC.

The chain carries TRBV12-3 or TRBV12-4 and TRBJ1-1, with D possibly matching TRBD1 (6 bases). The V end lost 8 bases, the J end lost 7 bases, and 14 bases lay between the germline ends. The CDR3 is 12 amino acids. The CDR3 DNA follows: TGTGCCAGCGGCTTAGGACAGAGTGAAGCTTTCTTT. Translated, it gives CASGLGQSEAFF.

Only a few counts were recorded for this clone. Here the CDR3 DNA reads TGCGCCAGCAGCCAAGTAGACCTTGGGGCGCAGCCCCAGCATTTT. Protein sequence: CASSQVDLGAQPQHF. The rearrangement links TRBV4-1 to TRBJ1-5, with a weak D call TRBD1 (5 bases). CDR1 and CDR2 (germline): MGHRA, YSYEKL. Trimming shortened V by 1 base and J by 7 bases, and 14 bases separated the two germline ends. The CDR3 runs to 15 residues.

The chain recombines TRBV5-1 with TRBJ1-4; perhaps TRBD1 as D (6 bases). The V gene lost 4 bases and the J gene lost 1 base, with 14 bases spanning the gap. This CDR3 has 16 amino acids. Per germline, CDR1 SGHRS and CDR2 YFSETQ. CDR3 DNA: TGCGCCAGCAGCAGATACGCGACAGGAACTAATGAAAAACTGTTTTTT. It codes for CASSRYATGTNEKLFF.

This clone was observed a handful of times. V gene TRBV12-5 combines with J gene TRBJ1-2; D uncertain. CDR1 LGHNT and CDR2 FRNRAP come from the germline V gene. V was trimmed by 0 bases and J by 5 bases, leaving 4 bases between them. The CDR3 consists of 12 residues. The CDR3 protein is CASGLVRYGYTF. CDR3 coding DNA: TGTGCTAGTGGTTTGGTACGGTATGGCTACACCTTC.

In this sample, this clone turned up a few times. This CDR3 reads CASSITGDYQPQHF. The DNA of the CDR3 is TGTGCCAGTAGTATAACAGGGGATTATCAGCCCCAGCATTTT. The chain employs TRBV19 and TRBJ1-5, with 7 bases fitting TRBD1. Germline CDR1 is LNHDA and CDR2 is SQIVND (reference sequence). J gave up 5 bases and V 2 bases, and 3 bases lay outside the gene matches. CDR3 size: 14 residues.

This rearrangement joins TRBV20-1 to TRBJ1-1, with a tentative D call TRBD1 (6 bases). CDR1 is DFQATT and CDR2 is SNEGSKA in the germline V gene (reference sequence). With 6 bases removed from V and 6 bases from J, the gap between germline ends came to 11 bases. The CDR3 sequence is 11 residues long. The CDR3 DNA reads as TGCAGTGCCCGGCGACAGGCTGAAGCTTTCTTT. Its translation: CSARRQAEAFF.

Only one count was recorded for this clone. This chain joins TRBV6-6 and TRBJ1-1; a weak D match, TRBD1 (6 bases). Germline V gene lookup returns CDR1 MNHNY and CDR2 SVGAGI (reference sequence). V lost 2 bases and J 0 bases, leaving 13 bases between the germline ends. The length of the CDR3 is 16 residues. The CDR3 region is CASSYPQGHMNTEAFF. In nucleotides, the CDR3 is TGTGCCAGCAGTTACCCCCAGGGACATATGAACACTGAAGCTTTCTTT.

The rearrangement uses TRBV18 and TRBJ1-5; TRBD1 matches at 8 bases. The CDR3 length is 16 residues. V gave up 4 bases and J gave up 2 bases; unmatched junction bases: 7. The germline gives CDR1 KGHSH, CDR2 LQKENI. The CDR3 nucleotides read TGTGCCAGCTCACTCCAAATGGACAGGGGCAATCAGCCCCAGCATTTT. Its protein is CASSLQMDRGNQPQHF.

This chain links TRBV5-1 with TRBJ1-6; D is ambiguous. Trimming left V 0 bases short and J 7 bases short, with 14 bases between. There are 16 residues in the CDR3. The germline V gene encodes CDR1 SGHRS and CDR2 YFSETQ. The CDR3 bases are TGCGCCAGCAGCTTGGTACGTCCGGGGTCAAATTCACCCCTCCACTTT. The encoded protein is CASSLVRPGSNSPLHF.

The chain couples TRBV25-1 to TRBJ1-1; D possibly corresponds to TRBD1 (5 bases). Looked up from germline, CDR1 is MGHDK and CDR2 is SYGVNS. The CDR3 contains 14 residues. V was shortened by 3 bases and J by 6 bases, with 14 bases between the two germline ends. CDR3 nucleotides: TGTGCCAGCAGTGACCCGGGGGGGTGGTCTGAAGCTTTCTTT. It translates to CASSDPGGWSEAFF.

The V gene is TRBV7-3, the J gene TRBJ2-1, with TRBD2 matching over 9 bases. The CDR3 length is 15 residues. Per germline, CDR1 SGHTA and CDR2 FQGTGA. Germline trimming cut 2 bases from V and 10 bases from J; bases unmatched to any gene: 9. The CDR3 sequence: CASSLLAAGGQEQFF. CDR3 nucleotides: TGTGCCAGCAGCTTATTAGCAGCGGGAGGACAGGAGCAGTTCTTC.

A word on this clone: A read error may account for a junction end that differs from germline. The chain joins TRBV30 to TRBJ1-2; D gene uncertain. This CDR3 is 13 amino acids long. CDR1 is GTSNPN, CDR2 SVGIG, per germline (reference sequence). Here the CDR3 DNA reads TGTGCCTGGAGTGTAGAAGCGGCGGATGGGTACACCTTC. Protein: CAWSVEAADGYTF.

The J gene is TRBJ1-4, the V gene TRBV5-1; 7 nucleotides match TRBD1. Germline lookup yields CDR1 SGHRS and CDR2 YFSETQ. V dropped 5 bases and J dropped 4; count of bases not matched to a gene: 8. The CDR3 spans 15 residues. The DNA of the CDR3 is TGCGCCAGCAGTCCTCGGGACAGCGTTAATGAAAAACTGTTTTTT. Amino acids: CASSPRDSVNEKLFF.

This chain joins TRBV5-8 and TRBJ1-5; D gene uncertain. Germline V lookup: CDR1 SGHTS, CDR2 YDEGEE. V dropped 1 base and J dropped 7 bases, with 6 bases sitting between them. CDR3 length: 12 amino acids. The CDR3 DNA follows: TGTGCCAGCAGCTTGTATCCCCAGCCCCAGCATTTT. Translation gives CASSLYPQPQHF.

The rearrangement links TRBV14 to TRBJ2-4, with TRBD2 matching 8 bases. The J segment lost 6 bases and the V segment lost 4 bases, leaving 8 bases of the junction unmatched. The CDR3 has 15 amino acids. Germline values: CDR1 SGHDN, CDR2 FVKESK. The CDR3 DNA reads as TGTGCCAGCAGCCCGACTAGCGTTAGGGGAAACATTCAGTACTTC. Translation: CASSPTSVRGNIQYF.

The genes are TRBV30 and TRBJ2-5; 8 nucleotides line up with TRBD1. Germline V gives CDR1 GTSNPN, CDR2 SVGIG (reference sequence). The trim removed 5 bases at V and 2 bases at J, leaving 13 bases unmatched. This CDR3 region has 16 residues. The CDR3 loop reads CAWPQGGTGIQETQYF. The CDR3 DNA is TGTGCCTGGCCCCAAGGCGGGACAGGTATACAAGAGACCCAGTACTTC.